The 28 T cell receptor beta chains reported below all come from one sample, sequenced in a study of CD8+ T cells in alopecia areata. Extracted from the samples, RNA was reverse transcribed into cDNA to serve as the sequencing template. Sequencing was performed with immunoSEQ multiplex PCR; in TCRdb, only in-frame clones are kept and a portion is missing. The repertoire holds 150,000 to 200,000 clones, around 58% seen once, with approximately 16% in the top ten. Treatment: oral pan-JAK inhibitor, 5-10 mg twice daily. Sequencing was performed on CD4+ T cells sorted from blood, taken at approximately week 60, from a patient treated with tofacitinib. The receptors stem from a human donor with alopecia areata.

The rearrangement joins TRBV30 to TRBJ1-2, with TRBD1 matching over 7 bases. CDR1 is GTSNPN and CDR2 is SVGIG in the germline V gene (reference sequence). V shed 1 base and J 3 bases; nucleotides not matched to a gene: 5. This CDR3 has 14 residues. The chain's CDR3 is CAWSGQGIYYGYTF. CDR3 coding DNA: TGTGCCTGGAGTGGACAGGGAATATACTATGGCTACACCTTC.

The chain links TRBV6-5 to TRBJ1-2; D may be TRBD1 (6 bases). Trimming took 6 bases from V and 2 from J, leaving 10 bases between them. The CDR3 is made up of 13 amino acids. Germline lookup yields CDR1 MNHEY and CDR2 SVGAGI. The CDR3 protein is CASRRTGNYGYTF. CDR3 coding DNA: TGTGCCAGCAGGAGAACAGGGAACTATGGCTACACCTTC.

The rearrangement joins TRBV6-1 to TRBJ1-5; D remains ambiguous. V lost 10 bases to trimming and J lost 1 base, with 5 bases between them. Germline V gene sequence: CDR1 MNHNS, CDR2 SASEGT. This CDR3 spans 11 amino acids. The CDR3 reads CATQSNQPQHF. The CDR3 nucleotides are TGTGCCACCCAGAGCAATCAGCCCCAGCATTTT.

The CDR3 DNA reads as TGCGCCAGCAGCTTGGCATTAGTGAATACCGATGAGCAGTTCTTC. This translates into CASSLALVNTDEQFF. The V call is TRBV5-1, the J call TRBJ2-1; D is undetermined. Trimming shortened V by 0 bases and J by 8 bases, and 15 bases separated the two germline ends. The CDR3 totals 15 residues. The germline gives CDR1 SGHRS, CDR2 YFSETQ.

The count of this clone is one. V and J are TRBV30 and TRBJ1-3; unclear D gene. Trimming removed 3 bases from V and 4 bases from J, with 13 bases in between. The CDR3 totals 14 residues. CDR1 GTSNPN and CDR2 SVGIG come from the germline V gene (reference sequence). CDR3 in amino acids: CAWSLGSTGNTIYF. The CDR3 region has the DNA TGTGCCTGGAGCCTCGGGTCTACGGGAAACACCATATATTTT.

This rearrangement joins TRBV9 to TRBJ2-2; tentative D call: TRBD2 (5 bases). The CDR3 contains 15 residues. Trimming shortened V by 0 bases and J by 6 bases, and 12 bases separated the two germline ends. Germline lookup yields CDR1 SGDLS and CDR2 YYNGEE. CDR3 nucleotides: TGTGCCAGCAGCGTAGAAGGAAGAGGGTCCGGGGAGCTGTTTTTT. It specifies CASSVEGRGSGELFF.

V usage is TRBV14 and J usage is TRBJ1-2, with 7 bases matching TRBD1. Germline-derived CDR1 and CDR2 are SGHDN and FVKESK. The junction had 5 bases not matched to a gene; V was cut back by 3 bases and J by 10 bases. The CDR3 runs to 12 residues. CDR3 in DNA: TGTGCCAGCAGCCAGGACAGGCGCCACTACACCTTC. This gives the protein CASSQDRRHYTF.

This clone was found a few times. J is TRBJ2-2 and V is TRBV9, with a tentative D call TRBD1 (5 bases). Trimming removed 0 bases from V and 1 base from J, with 7 bases in between. Germline V lookup: CDR1 SGDLS, CDR2 YYNGEE. The CDR3 spans 15 residues. The CDR3 here is CASSVGGLNTGELFF. The CDR3 bases are TGTGCCAGCAGCGTAGGGGGCTTGAACACCGGGGAGCTGTTTTTT. The full variable domain, rest sourced from reference TRBV9 and TRBJ2-2, is DSGVTQTPKHLITATGQRVTLRCSPRSGDLSVYWYQQSLDQGLQFLIQYYNGEERAKGNILERFSAQQFPDLHSELNLSSLELGDSALYFCASSVGGLNTGELFFGEGSRLTVL.

The DNA for the CDR3 is TGTGCCAGCAGTAACACTAAGATGAGTCTGGAGACCCAGTACTTC. It yields the protein CASSNTKMSLETQYF. The rearrangement links TRBV2 to TRBJ2-5; D remains unclear. This CDR3 has 15 amino acids. Germline lookup yields CDR1 SNHLY and CDR2 FYNNEI. The V end lost 5 bases, the J end lost 5 bases, and 18 bases lay between the germline ends.

The chain recombines TRBV9 with TRBJ2-4, with D tentatively TRBD1 or TRBD2 (5 bases each). CDR3 length: 13 residues. V lost 4 bases and J lost 11, with 16 bases in between. Germline V CDR1 and CDR2: SGDLS, YYNGEE. In DNA, the CDR3 is TGTGCCAGCAGCAACCGGGACGGTGGCCTTCAGTACTTC. It specifies CASSNRDGGLQYF.

The chain employs TRBV29-1 and TRBJ1-2; D gene uncertain. Germline CDR1 SQVTM, CDR2 ANQGSEA. There are 13 residues in the CDR3. The V end was cut by 4 bases, the J end by 4 bases, with 13 bases between. The chain's CDR3 is CSVGREWSYGYTF. DNA of the CDR3: TGCAGCGTTGGCCGGGAGTGGAGCTATGGCTACACCTTC.

The CDR3 coding sequence is TGTGCCAGCAGCTTCAACCAGGGGAGGCAAGAGACCCAGTACTTC. This translates into CASSFNQGRQETQYF. The chain has TRBV11-1 and TRBJ2-5; perhaps D is TRBD1 or TRBD2 (6 bases each). V lost 3 bases, J lost 2 bases, and 13 bases lay in between. Germline-derived CDR1 and CDR2 are SGHAT and FQDESV (reference sequence). The CDR3 sequence is 15 residues long.

The genes are TRBV20-1 and TRBJ2-3, with TRBD2 as a possible D gene (5 bases). The germline V gene has CDR1 DFQATT and CDR2 SNEGSKA (reference sequence). The CDR3 consists of 10 residues. Between the trimmed V and J ends, which lost 4 bases and 6 bases, there was a span of 5 bases. This CDR3 is CSATGDTQYF. The CDR3, as DNA: TGCAGTGCTACGGGGGATACGCAGTATTTT.

The rearrangement uses TRBV2 and TRBJ1-2; D unresolved. The V end lost 3 bases, the J end lost 5 bases, and 10 bases lay between the germline ends. CDR3 length equals 13 residues. Germline V gene sequence: CDR1 SNHLY, CDR2 FYNNEI. The CDR3 coding sequence is TGTGCCAGCAGTGATGGTCAGAGGTATGGCTACACCTTC. Its translation: CASSDGQRYGYTF.

The chain couples TRBV30 to TRBJ2-6; no firm D call. The germline gives CDR1 GTSNPN, CDR2 SVGIG (reference sequence). The CDR3 runs 16 residues. Trimming left V 4 bases short and J 2 bases short, with 15 bases between. As DNA, the CDR3 is TGTGCCTGGACATGGGCGGCCAGCGCTGGGGCCAACGTCCTGACTTTC. Translating it yields CAWTWAASAGANVLTF.

The J gene is TRBJ1-1, the V gene TRBV6-5; D might be TRBD1 (6 bases). Germline V gene sequence: CDR1 MNHEY, CDR2 SVGAGI. The CDR3 sequence is 14 residues long. V was cut by 0 bases and J by 10 bases, with 15 bases left in between. The CDR3 nucleotides are TGTGCCAGCAGTTACTCGTTTGGGGGCGCCGTAGCTTTCTTT. Translated: CASSYSFGGAVAFF.

The genes are TRBV18 and TRBJ2-1; D gene unclear. The CDR3 has 15 amino acids. V gave up 6 bases and J gave up 5 bases, with 17 bases separating them. CDR1 and CDR2 (germline): KGHSH, LQKENI. The CDR3 region is CASSKYATADNEQFF. DNA of the CDR3: TGTGCCAGCTCGAAATACGCCACGGCAGACAATGAGCAGTTCTTC. The full variable domain, in which reference TRBV18 and TRBJ2-1 provide the parts outside the CDR3, is NAGVMQNPRHLVRRRGQEARLRCSPMKGHSHVYWYRQLPEEGLKFMVYLQKENIIDESGMPKERFSAEFPKEGPSILRIQQVVRGDSAAYFCASSKYATADNEQFFGPGTRLTVL.

The chain carries TRBV7-2 and TRBJ2-7; maybe TRBD1 (5 bases). CDR1 and CDR2 (germline): SGHTA, FQGNSA. The CDR3 runs to 14 residues. The V end lost 5 bases, the J end lost 1 base, and 12 bases lay between the germline ends. CDR3 region: CASSPRQGSYEQYF. In DNA, the CDR3 is TGTGCCAGCAGCCCTCGCCAGGGATCCTACGAGCAGTACTTC.

The rearrangement uses TRBV15 and TRBJ2-5; D possibly matches TRBD1 or TRBD2 (5 bases each). CDR1 and CDR2 from the germline V gene are LNHNV and YYDKDF (reference sequence). The CDR3 totals 17 residues. Trimming removed 3 bases at V and 4 bases at J, with 21 bases between. The CDR3 bases are TGTGCCACCAGCAGCCCCCTAACTAGGGGTGGAGGAGAGACCCAGTACTTC. This translates into CATSSPLTRGGGETQYF.

The chain has TRBV2 and TRBJ1-3; D is ambiguous. The V end lost 5 bases, the J end lost 7 bases, and 12 bases lay between the germline ends. The CDR3 is 13 amino acids. Germline V gene data show CDR1 as SNHLY and CDR2 as FYNNEI. The CDR3 DNA reads TGTGCCAGCAGTACTGGGATCACGAACACCATATATTTT. Translating it yields CASSTGITNTIYF.

The V call is TRBV30, the J call TRBJ2-3; TRBD1 matches 7 bases. Per the germline V gene, CDR1 is GTSNPN and CDR2 is SVGIG (reference sequence). V lost 3 bases to trimming and J lost 4 bases; unmatched junction nucleotides: 10. The CDR3 length is 15 residues. Here the CDR3 reads CAWSATGSRADTQYF. CDR3 coding DNA: TGTGCCTGGAGCGCGACAGGGTCTAGGGCAGATACGCAGTATTTT.

The rearrangement links TRBV7-2 to TRBJ2-3, with TRBD2 as a possible D gene (6 bases). The CDR3 loop spans 15 amino acids. The V end was cut by 1 base, the J end by 6 bases, with 14 bases between. Germline CDR1 reads SGHTA; CDR2 reads FQGNSA. CDR3 bases: TGTGCCAGCAGCTTAGTCGGAGGGGTTGGGGATACGCAGTATTTT. This codes for CASSLVGGVGDTQYF.

The rearrangement joins TRBV13 to TRBJ2-7, with D possibly matching TRBD1 (6 bases). V gave up 2 bases and J gave up 7 bases, with 15 bases separating them. Germline V CDR1 and CDR2: PRHDT, FYEKMQ (reference sequence). There are 14 residues in the CDR3. CDR3 nucleotides: TGTGCCAGCAGCTTACTCGTCAGGGGTTGGGAGCAGTACTTC. Protein sequence: CASSLLVRGWEQYF.

The chain uses TRBV30 and TRBJ1-5, with 8 positions matching TRBD1. Germline V gives CDR1 GTSNPN, CDR2 SVGIG (reference sequence). V shed 1 base, J shed 4 bases, and the junction held 9 bases outside the gene matches. The CDR3 covers 16 residues. The CDR3 is CAWSGAQGGTNQPQHF. The DNA for the CDR3 is TGTGCCTGGAGTGGCGCACAGGGGGGGACTAATCAGCCCCAGCATTTT.

The J gene is TRBJ1-2, the V gene TRBV5-1, with D perhaps TRBD1 (6 bases). This CDR3 region has 13 residues. Germline V gives CDR1 SGHRS, CDR2 YFSETQ. Between the trimmed V and J ends, which lost 5 bases and 2 bases, there was a span of 10 bases. CDR3 in amino acids: CASRKTGNYGYTF. The DNA for the CDR3 is TGCGCCAGCAGAAAGACAGGCAACTATGGCTACACCTTC.

CDR3 DNA: TGCAGCGTTGGACAGGACCTTGGGACTGAAGCTTTCTTT. It translates to CSVGQDLGTEAFF. The chain uses TRBV29-1 and TRBJ1-1; D may be TRBD1 (6 bases). CDR1 and CDR2 from the germline V gene are SQVTM and ANQGSEA. With 4 bases removed from V and 5 bases from J, the gap between germline ends came to 14 bases. The CDR3 is 13 amino acids.

This clone was detected only a few times. V is TRBV25-1 and J is TRBJ1-3, with D perhaps TRBD1 (5 bases). The CDR3 extends over 17 amino acids. Trimming pared 1 base from V and 0 bases from J, leaving 13 bases between. Per the germline V gene, CDR1 is MGHDK and CDR2 is SYGVNS. The chain's CDR3 is CASSESQGSLSGNTIYF. The CDR3 DNA is TGTGCCAGCAGTGAATCTCAGGGATCACTCTCTGGAAACACCATATATTTT.

The chain combines TRBV7-6 with TRBJ2-1, with D uncertain. Trimming removed 5 bases at V and 9 bases at J, with 14 bases between. Germline V CDR1 and CDR2: SGHVS, FNYEAQ. The CDR3 contains 13 residues. For the CDR3, the DNA is TGTGCCAGCAGCCAAGGATATCGGGCTGAGCAGTTCTTC. This encodes CASSQGYRAEQFF.